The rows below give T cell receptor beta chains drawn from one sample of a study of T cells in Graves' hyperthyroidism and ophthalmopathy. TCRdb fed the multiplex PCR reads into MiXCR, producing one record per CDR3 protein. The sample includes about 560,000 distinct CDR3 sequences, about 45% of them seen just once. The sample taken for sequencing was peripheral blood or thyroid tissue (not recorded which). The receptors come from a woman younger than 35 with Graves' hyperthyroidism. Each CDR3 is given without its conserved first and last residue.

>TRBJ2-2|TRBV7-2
ASSLVTGGLF
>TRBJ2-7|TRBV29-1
RTRTGYEQY
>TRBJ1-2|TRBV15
ATSRDPGRYNGYT
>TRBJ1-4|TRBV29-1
SVEVQGERKLS
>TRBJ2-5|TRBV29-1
SVGTSGRFKETQY
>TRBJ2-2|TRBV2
ASRLATWF
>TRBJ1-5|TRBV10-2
ASRGQSPNQPQH
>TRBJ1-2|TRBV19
ASAGTGQGYGYT
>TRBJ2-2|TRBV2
ASSEVGEGELF
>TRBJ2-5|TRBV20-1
SASSSGSGETQY